A selection of T cell receptor beta chains follows, all from one sample in a study of blood T cells in healthy people across ages. Via MiXCR, TCRdb re-called the 5' RACE reads, giving one row per CDR3 protein. The table lists about 1.4 million distinct CDR3 sequences, around 59% of them singletons. Source material: blood. Receptor source: a man younger than 35 in good health. CDR3s include the opening cysteine and the closing phenylalanine or tryptophan. The D gene is left open where the match is weak. Size values are once, few and many counts, or a class for expanded clones, and some rows have none.

abundance: few; v_gene: TRBV4-1; d_gene: -; len: 14; j_gene: TRBJ2-7; CDR3nt: TGCGCCAGCGCCTACTCCGCGATGGGCTACGAGCAGTACTTC; CDR3aa: CASAYSAMGYEQYF
abundance: -; v_gene: TRBV29-1; d_gene: TRBD2; len: 14; j_gene: TRBJ2-1; CDR3nt: TGCAGCTTACTAGCGGGAGTAAGAGTAAATGAGCAGTTCTTC; CDR3aa: CSLLAGVRVNEQFF
abundance: -; v_gene: TRBV7-9; d_gene: -; len: 14; j_gene: TRBJ2-7; CDR3nt: TGTGCCAGCAGCTTAGCCACAGGGAGCGACGAGCAGTACTTC; CDR3aa: CASSLATGSDEQYF
abundance: -; v_gene: TRBV11-2; d_gene: -; len: 17; j_gene: TRBJ2-3; CDR3nt: TGTGCCAGCAGCTTATTACCGACGACCGATCCCACAGATACGCAGTATTTT; CDR3aa: CASSLLPTTDPTDTQYF
abundance: few; v_gene: TRBV29-1; d_gene: -; len: 13; j_gene: TRBJ1-5; CDR3nt: TGCAGCGTCGAGCTGGACAGTTATCAGCCCCAGCATTTT; CDR3aa: CSVELDSYQPQHF
abundance: -; v_gene: TRBV27; d_gene: TRBD2; len: 16; j_gene: TRBJ2-5; CDR3nt: TGTGCCAGCAGTTTAAGGACTAGCGGGGGTCTGGGGACCCAGTACTTC; CDR3aa: CASSLRTSGGLGTQYF
abundance: few; v_gene: TRBV4-3; d_gene: TRBD1; len: 15; j_gene: TRBJ2-4; CDR3nt: TGCGCCAGCAGCCAACAGACAGGGGGCAGGAACATTCAGTACTTC; CDR3aa: CASSQQTGGRNIQYF
abundance: -; v_gene: TRBV9; d_gene: -; len: 15; j_gene: TRBJ1-5; CDR3nt: TGTGCCAGCAGCCCCCGGCCGGGGCCCAATCAGCCCCAGCATTTT; CDR3aa: CASSPRPGPNQPQHF
abundance: -; v_gene: TRBV29-1; d_gene: -; len: 13; j_gene: TRBJ1-1; CDR3nt: TGCAGCGTGGGGGACACGGAGAACACTGAAGCTTTCTTT; CDR3aa: CSVGDTENTEAFF
abundance: -; v_gene: TRBV6-1; d_gene: TRBD1; len: 16; j_gene: TRBJ2-7; CDR3nt: TGTGCCAGCAGCCCATTCCCGGGACAGGGGGCCCTCGAGCAGTACTTC; CDR3aa: CASSPFPGQGALEQYF
abundance: -; v_gene: TRBV7-2; d_gene: -; len: 12; j_gene: TRBJ1-6; CDR3nt: TGTGCCAGCAGTCTCAAGCCTTCACCCCTCCACTTT; CDR3aa: CASSLKPSPLHF
abundance: -; v_gene: TRBV7-8; d_gene: -; len: 18; j_gene: TRBJ2-1; CDR3nt: TGTGCCAGCAGCTTAGCGGAGGTGGGGGGAGAAGGCTACAATGAGCAGTTCTTC; CDR3aa: CASSLAEVGGEGYNEQFF
abundance: -; v_gene: TRBV11-2; d_gene: TRBD2; len: 17; j_gene: TRBJ2-1; CDR3nt: TGTGCCAGCAGCTTAGGTCTCAGAGCTAGCGGGACTAATGAGCAGTTCTTC; CDR3aa: CASSLGLRASGTNEQFF
abundance: few; v_gene: TRBV10-3; d_gene: -; len: 15; j_gene: TRBJ2-3; CDR3nt: TGTGCCATCAGTGAGCATGGAGGAAACACAGATACGCAGTATTTT; CDR3aa: CAISEHGGNTDTQYF
abundance: -; v_gene: TRBV7-2; d_gene: TRBD1; len: 15; j_gene: TRBJ2-4; CDR3nt: TGTGCCAGCAGCTTAGTGGCAGGGGGTTCGTACATTCAGTACTTC; CDR3aa: CASSLVAGGSYIQYF
abundance: -; v_gene: TRBV4-3; d_gene: TRBD1; len: 15; j_gene: TRBJ2-7; CDR3nt: TGCGCCAGCAGCCTTACTAGACAGGGAAACTACGAGCAGTACTTC; CDR3aa: CASSLTRQGNYEQYF
abundance: -; v_gene: TRBV29-1; d_gene: TRBD2; len: 14; j_gene: TRBJ2-2; CDR3nt: TGCAGCGTTTGGGCGGGGGGGAGCACCGGGGAGCTGTTTTTT; CDR3aa: CSVWAGGSTGELFF
abundance: -; v_gene: TRBV29-1; d_gene: -; len: 14; j_gene: TRBJ2-5; CDR3nt: TGCAGCGTTCTCGGACATGTGGGGCAAGAGACCCAGTACTTC; CDR3aa: CSVLGHVGQETQYF
abundance: -; v_gene: TRBV29-1; d_gene: TRBD1; len: 13; j_gene: TRBJ2-6; CDR3nt: TGCAGCGTATCCCAGACAGGGGCCAACGTCCCGACTTTC; CDR3aa: CSVSQTGANVPTF
abundance: -; v_gene: TRBV6-2/TRBV6-3; d_gene: -; len: 15; j_gene: TRBJ2-5; CDR3nt: TGTGCCAGCAGTTACTCAAAACAGGACCAAGAGACCCAGTACTTC; CDR3aa: CASSYSKQDQETQYF
abundance: once; v_gene: TRBV5-1; d_gene: TRBD2; len: 17; j_gene: TRBJ2-7; CDR3nt: TGCGCCAGCAGCTTGGGACTAGCGCCCCTGAGCTCCTACGAGCAGTACTTC; CDR3aa: CASSLGLAPLSSYEQYF
abundance: few; v_gene: TRBV12-3/TRBV12-4; d_gene: -; len: 14; j_gene: TRBJ2-5; CDR3nt: TGTGCCAGCAGTTTACCGGGAGCTGGAGAGACCCAGTACTTC; CDR3aa: CASSLPGAGETQYF
abundance: -; v_gene: TRBV12-3/TRBV12-4; d_gene: -; len: 11; j_gene: TRBJ1-1; CDR3nt: TGTGCCAGCAGTTTTTCAGGTGGAGCTTTCTTT; CDR3aa: CASSFSGGAFF
abundance: -; v_gene: TRBV3-1; d_gene: -; len: 13; j_gene: TRBJ1-4; CDR3nt: TGTGCCAGCAGCCTTTATAAGAATGAAAAACTGTTTTTT; CDR3aa: CASSLYKNEKLFF
abundance: -; v_gene: TRBV6-2/TRBV6-3; d_gene: TRBD2; len: 20; j_gene: TRBJ2-7; CDR3nt: TGTGCCAGCAGCCGCCAAATCTTCGGGGTCCAAGCGGGAGTATCCTACGAGCAGTACTTC; CDR3aa: CASSRQIFGVQAGVSYEQYF
abundance: few; v_gene: TRBV29-1; d_gene: -; len: 16; j_gene: TRBJ1-2; CDR3nt: TGCAGCGTTGATGCTGGCGCCCGACCTCGTAACTATGGCTACACCTTC; CDR3aa: CSVDAGARPRNYGYTF
abundance: -; v_gene: TRBV5-1; d_gene: -; len: 14; j_gene: TRBJ1-1; CDR3nt: TGCGCCAGCAGCTACGACGATGGCGCGACTGAAGCTTTCTTT; CDR3aa: CASSYDDGATEAFF
abundance: -; v_gene: TRBV4-1; d_gene: -; len: 18; j_gene: TRBJ2-5; CDR3nt: TGCGCCAGCAGCCAAGATCTAAGTTTCCAGGGGCGCGCAGAGACCCAGTACTTC; CDR3aa: CASSQDLSFQGRAETQYF
abundance: -; v_gene: TRBV6-1; d_gene: -; len: 14; j_gene: TRBJ2-6; CDR3nt: TGTGCCAGCAGTGCATCCAGGGGGGCCAACGTCCTGACTTTC; CDR3aa: CASSASRGANVLTF
abundance: -; v_gene: TRBV12-3/TRBV12-4; d_gene: -; len: 15; j_gene: TRBJ2-3; CDR3nt: TGTGCCAGCAGTTTAGTCCAGGGAGGCACAGATACGCAGTATTTT; CDR3aa: CASSLVQGGTDTQYF
abundance: -; v_gene: TRBV12-3/TRBV12-4; d_gene: -; len: 13; j_gene: TRBJ2-2; CDR3nt: TGTGCCCAGTCAGGGGAGAACACCGGGGAGCTGTTTTTT; CDR3aa: CAQSGENTGELFF
abundance: -; v_gene: TRBV6-6; d_gene: -; len: 13; j_gene: TRBJ2-5; CDR3nt: TGTGCCAGCAGTGCAGGCAACCAAGAGACCCAGTACTTC; CDR3aa: CASSAGNQETQYF